This TCR beta chain was obtained from a study of T-cell reconstitution after alpha-beta-depleted transplantation in children. Study-wide points: Several hundred rapidly expanded clones from non-depleted graft cells reportedly supplied alpha-beta T cells about two months post-transplant. T-cell counts and diversity were attributed mostly to newly produced T cells one year after transplant.

This CDR3 comprises 15 residues. Trimming removed 1 base from V and 3 bases from J, with 12 bases in between. This clonotype has more than one count but fewer than ten. Its antigen remains unknown. Unique molecular identifiers featured in how the TCRbeta library was prepared. Each CDR3 protein gets one entry after TCRdb re-called the PCR reads with MiXCR. The data show under 750,000 distinct CDR3 sequences, roughly 23% seen once. J is TRBJ1-2 and V is TRBV12-3 or TRBV12-4; a possible D gene is TRBD1 (6 bases). Material: PBMCs, mostly from graft donor cells, obtained 360 days after TCRalphabeta/CD19-depleted stem cell transplant. This TCR was recovered from a boy in the first two years of life who had a stem cell transplant for acute myeloid leukemia, so the T cells may come from the graft donor. The CDR3 coding sequence is TGTGCCAGCAGTTTAGTAAAGGGGGGGTACTATGGCTACACCTTC. This translates into CASSLVKGGYYGYTF.